Following are 30 T cell receptor beta chains from one sample sequenced in a study of monozygotic twins with inflammatory bowel disease. TCRdb reprocessed the 5' RACE reads and keeps a single row for each CDR3 protein, giving no DNA. Its table records over 350,000 distinct CDR3 sequences. The sequenced sample consisted of blood. These receptors were obtained from a human donor with ulcerative colitis or Crohn's disease, or a healthy co-twin of an affected twin (not recorded which).

This rearrangement joins TRBV4-1 to TRBJ1-5; the TRBD1 assignment by TCRdb is unverifiable without DNA. CDR1 is MGHRA and CDR2 is YSYEKL in the germline V gene. There are 16 residues in the CDR3. CDR3 sequence: CASSQAQGFGNQPQHF.

The V and J genes are TRBV18 and TRBJ1-1; TCRdb's D call, TRBD1, is unchecked because there is no DNA. CDR3 length: 14 residues. Germline V gene data show CDR1 as KGHSH and CDR2 as LQKENI. This chain's CDR3 is CASSPRTGVTEAFF.

The chain has TRBV12-3 or TRBV12-4 and TRBJ2-7; TCRdb's D call of TRBD1 is untestable without DNA. The CDR3 has 16 amino acids. Here the CDR3 reads CASSLDAQVSSYEQYF.

The rearrangement links TRBV9 to TRBJ2-3; TCRdb names TRBD2, which stays unverified in the absence of DNA. The CDR3 spans 16 residues. Germline-derived CDR1 and CDR2 are SGDLS and YYNGEE. The CDR3 is CASSVIGGETTDTQYF.

The chain couples TRBV11-2 to TRBJ2-1; there is no DNA to check the TCRdb D call of TRBD2. The CDR3 spans 20 residues. Germline assignment: CDR1 SGHAT and CDR2 FQNNGV. The CDR3 is CASSLLGTSGGRSSYNEQFF.

This chain uses TRBV28 with TRBJ2-7; TCRdb gives TRBD2 as the D gene, but with no DNA this cannot be confirmed. The CDR3 sequence is 13 residues long. Germline V gene sequence: CDR1 MDHEN, CDR2 SYDVKM. CDR3 amino acids: CASSLGNLPASLF.

V is TRBV27 and J is TRBJ1-5; there is no DNA to check the TCRdb D call of TRBD1. There are 14 residues in the CDR3. The germline gives CDR1 MNHEY, CDR2 SMNVEV (reference sequence). CDR3 sequence reads: CATKSGTGNQPQHF.

This chain joins TRBV7-2 and TRBJ2-5. Germline assignment: CDR1 SGHTA and CDR2 FQGNSA. The CDR3 runs to 13 residues. The CDR3 spells CASSSGREETQYF.

J is TRBJ2-1 and V is TRBV29-1; TCRdb calls TRBD1, which cannot be checked without DNA. CDR3 length: 14 amino acids. Germline CDR1 and CDR2: SQVTM and ANQGSEA. The CDR3 region is CSVDAYRKANEQFF.

Here the CDR3 reads CASRSGGAYNEQFF. The chain is built from TRBV7-2 and TRBJ2-1; TCRdb names TRBD1, which stays unverified in the absence of DNA. Germline CDR1 SGHTA, CDR2 FQGNSA. This CDR3 has 14 residues.

V and J are TRBV7-9 and TRBJ2-5; as DNA is missing, the TRBD1 call by TCRdb cannot be tested. Germline V CDR1 and CDR2: SEHNR, FQNEAQ (reference sequence). CDR3 length: 16 amino acids. CDR3 sequence reads: CASSLLAGGFGETQYF.

The chain uses TRBV9 and TRBJ1-5; lacking DNA, the TRBD1 call made by TCRdb goes unchecked. This CDR3 contains 14 residues. Germline V CDR1 and CDR2: SGDLS, YYNGEE. The CDR3 loop is CASSAGQGGQPQHF.

V usage is TRBV27 and J usage is TRBJ2-4; TCRdb's D call, TRBD1, is unchecked because there is no DNA. This CDR3 is built from 17 residues. The germline V gene encodes CDR1 MNHEY and CDR2 SMNVEV (reference sequence). The CDR3 spells CASSFQGGPNLKNIQYF.

This rearrangement joins TRBV12-3 or TRBV12-4 to TRBJ1-1. This CDR3 has 13 residues. CDR3 protein: CASTQGGSTEAFF.

The chain uses TRBV24-1 and TRBJ1-2; TCRdb's D call of TRBD1 is untestable without DNA. Per the germline V gene, CDR1 is KGHDR and CDR2 is SFDVKD. The CDR3 is made up of 15 amino acids. CDR3: CATSEAGSSNYGYTF.

V usage is TRBV6-2 or TRBV6-3 and J usage is TRBJ2-7; the D call of TRBD1 rests on TCRdb alone, since no DNA is present to check it. The germline V gene has CDR1 MNHEY and CDR2 SVGEGT. The CDR3 has 14 residues. The CDR3 spells CASSAGTEPYEQYF.

The rearrangement links TRBV6-1 to TRBJ2-1. The germline V gene has CDR1 MNHNS and CDR2 SASEGT. There are 16 residues in the CDR3. The CDR3 sequence is CASSVLSGAPYNEQFF.

The chain uses TRBV9 and TRBJ2-7; TCRdb designates TRBD2, a call that cannot be tested without DNA. The CDR3 length is 16 residues. Germline values: CDR1 SGDLS, CDR2 YYNGEE. The CDR3 protein is CASSVEPAIRTYEQYF. Based on the CDR3 plus reference TRBV9 and TRBJ2-7, the full variable domain is DSGVTQTPKHLITATGQRVTLRCSPRSGDLSVYWYQQSLDQGLQFLIQYYNGEERAKGNILERFSAQQFPDLHSELNLSSLELGDSALYFCASSVEPAIRTYEQYFGPGTRLTVT.

The rearrangement links TRBV20-1 to TRBJ1-1. Germline V gene sequence: CDR1 DFQATT, CDR2 SNEGSKA (reference sequence). The CDR3 has 12 amino acids. CDR3 residues: CSASVKNTEAFF.

The chain has TRBV7-2 and TRBJ1-5; TCRdb indicates TRBD1, and absent DNA this call remains unverified. There are 13 residues in the CDR3. The germline CDR1 and CDR2 sequences are SGHTA and FQGNSA. The CDR3: CASSWGLLQPQHF.

The rearrangement joins TRBV27 to TRBJ1-1. The CDR3 is 13 residues long. In germline, CDR1 is MNHEY, CDR2 SMNVEV (reference sequence). CDR3 amino acids: CASSLGVSTEAFF.

The V gene is TRBV12-3 or TRBV12-4, the J gene TRBJ2-1. This CDR3 has 15 amino acids. The CDR3 region is CASTFREETNNEQFF.

The V and J genes are TRBV20-1 and TRBJ2-2; TCRdb returns TRBD1, unconfirmable since there is no DNA. CDR1 is DFQATT, CDR2 SNEGSKA, per germline (reference sequence). CDR3 length: 13 residues. CDR3 sequence reads: CSARRTGTGELFF.

This sequence joins TRBV12-5 and TRBJ2-2; the TCRdb D gene call, TRBD1, has no DNA to confirm it. CDR1 is LGHNT, CDR2 FRNRAP, per germline. This CDR3 region has 16 residues. CDR3 protein: CASGLTDRGHTGELFF.

CDR3 sequence reads: CASKDLPGQGAGGNTIYF. The chain uses TRBV12-3 or TRBV12-4 and TRBJ1-3; no DNA is available, so the TRBD1 call from TCRdb remains unchecked. The CDR3 spans 18 residues.

The chain uses TRBV11-1 and TRBJ1-4; absent DNA, TCRdb's TRBD1 call cannot be checked. The CDR3 sequence is 14 residues long. CDR1 SGHAT and CDR2 FQDESV come from the germline V gene (reference sequence). The CDR3: CASSLRDTGEKLFF.

This sequence joins TRBV20-1 and TRBJ2-1; TCRdb's assignment of TRBD2 cannot be checked, as there is no DNA. This CDR3 is 16 amino acids long. The V gene's germline CDR1 is DFQATT and CDR2 SNEGSKA (reference sequence). The CDR3 sequence is CSASGTSGGEYNEQFF.

The V call is TRBV3-1, the J call TRBJ2-7. This CDR3 contains 14 residues. In germline, CDR1 is LGHDT, CDR2 YNNKEL (reference sequence). This chain's CDR3 is CASSPLGSAYEQYF.

The chain couples TRBV4-1 to TRBJ2-5. The CDR3 length is 17 residues. CDR1 and CDR2 from the germline V gene are MGHRA and YSYEKL. CDR3 region: CASSQDPRLGRKETQYF.

This chain uses TRBV7-2 with TRBJ2-5; no DNA is available, so the TRBD2 call from TCRdb remains unchecked. Germline CDR1 is SGHTA and CDR2 is FQGNSA. This CDR3 is 16 amino acids long. The CDR3 spells CASSPGTNPSKETQYF.